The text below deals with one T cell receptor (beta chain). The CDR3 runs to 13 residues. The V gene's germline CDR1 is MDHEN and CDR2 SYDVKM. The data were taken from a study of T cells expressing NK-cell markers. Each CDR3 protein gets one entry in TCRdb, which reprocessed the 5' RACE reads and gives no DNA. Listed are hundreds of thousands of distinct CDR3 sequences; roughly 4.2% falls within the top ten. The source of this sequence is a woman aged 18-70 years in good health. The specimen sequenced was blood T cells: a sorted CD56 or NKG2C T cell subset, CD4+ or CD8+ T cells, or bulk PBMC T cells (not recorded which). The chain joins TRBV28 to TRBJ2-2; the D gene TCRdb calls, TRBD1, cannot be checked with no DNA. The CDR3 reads CASNGHDTGELFF.